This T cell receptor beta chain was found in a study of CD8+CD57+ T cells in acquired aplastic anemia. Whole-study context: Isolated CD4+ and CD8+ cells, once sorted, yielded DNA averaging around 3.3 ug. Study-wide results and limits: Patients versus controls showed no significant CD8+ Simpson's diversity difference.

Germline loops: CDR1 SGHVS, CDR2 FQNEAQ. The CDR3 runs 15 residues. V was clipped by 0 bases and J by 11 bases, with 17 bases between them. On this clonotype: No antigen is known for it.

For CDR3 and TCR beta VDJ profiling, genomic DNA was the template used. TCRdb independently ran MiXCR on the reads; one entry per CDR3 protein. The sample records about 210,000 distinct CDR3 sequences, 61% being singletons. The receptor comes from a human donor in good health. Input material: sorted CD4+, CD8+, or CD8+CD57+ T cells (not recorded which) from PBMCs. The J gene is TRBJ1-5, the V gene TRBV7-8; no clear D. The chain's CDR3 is CASSLALSRSATQHF. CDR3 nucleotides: TGTGCCAGCAGCTTAGCGCTTTCCAGGTCGGCGACCCAGCATTTT.